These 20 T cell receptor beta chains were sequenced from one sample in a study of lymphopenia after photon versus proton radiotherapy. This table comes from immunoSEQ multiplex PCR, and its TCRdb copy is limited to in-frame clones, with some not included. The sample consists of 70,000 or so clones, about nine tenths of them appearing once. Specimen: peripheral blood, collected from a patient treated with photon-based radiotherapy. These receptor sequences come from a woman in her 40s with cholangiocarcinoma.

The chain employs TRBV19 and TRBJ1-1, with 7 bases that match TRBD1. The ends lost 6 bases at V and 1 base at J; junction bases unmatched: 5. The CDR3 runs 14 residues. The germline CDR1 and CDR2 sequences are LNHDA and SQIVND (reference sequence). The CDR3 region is CASRTGPANTEAFF. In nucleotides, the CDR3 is TGTGCCAGTAGGACAGGGCCAGCGAACACTGAAGCTTTCTTT.

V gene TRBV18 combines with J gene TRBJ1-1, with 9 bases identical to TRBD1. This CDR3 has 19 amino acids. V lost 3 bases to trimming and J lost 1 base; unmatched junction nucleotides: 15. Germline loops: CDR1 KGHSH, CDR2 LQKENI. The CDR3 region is CASSPRTGGPNNPNTEAFF. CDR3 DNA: TGTGCCAGCTCACCCCGCACAGGGGGCCCAAATAACCCGAACACTGAAGCTTTCTTT.

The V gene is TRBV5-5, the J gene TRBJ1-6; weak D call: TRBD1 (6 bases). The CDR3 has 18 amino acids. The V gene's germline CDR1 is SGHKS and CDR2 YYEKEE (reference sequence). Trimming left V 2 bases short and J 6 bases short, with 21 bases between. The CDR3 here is CASSFSSSVGGGNSPLHF. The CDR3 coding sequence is TGTGCCAGCAGCTTTTCAAGTTCTGTCGGGGGCGGTAATTCACCCCTCCACTTT.

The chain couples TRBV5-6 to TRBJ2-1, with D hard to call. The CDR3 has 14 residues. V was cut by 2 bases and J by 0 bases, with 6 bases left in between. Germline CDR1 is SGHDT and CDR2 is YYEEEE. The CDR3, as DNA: TGTGCCAGCAGCTTCAAGGGCTCCTACAATGAGCAGTTCTTC. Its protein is CASSFKGSYNEQFF. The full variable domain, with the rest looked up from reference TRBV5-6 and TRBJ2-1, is DAGVTQSPTHLIKTRGQQVTLRCSPKSGHDTVSWYQQALGQGPQFIFQYYEEEERQRGNFPDRFSGHQFPNYSSELNVNALLLGDSALYLCASSFKGSYNEQFFGPGTRLTVL.

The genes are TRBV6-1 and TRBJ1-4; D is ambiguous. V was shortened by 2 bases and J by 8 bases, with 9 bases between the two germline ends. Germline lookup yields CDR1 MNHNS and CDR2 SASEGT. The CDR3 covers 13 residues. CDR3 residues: CASSEWPTEKLFF. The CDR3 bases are TGTGCCAGCAGTGAATGGCCGACCGAAAAACTGTTTTTT.

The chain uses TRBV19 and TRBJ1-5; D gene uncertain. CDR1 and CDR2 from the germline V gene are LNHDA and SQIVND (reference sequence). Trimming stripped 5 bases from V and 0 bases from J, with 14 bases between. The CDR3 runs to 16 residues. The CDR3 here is CASSPLGFYSNQPQHF. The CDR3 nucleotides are TGTGCCAGTAGTCCACTTGGTTTTTATAGCAATCAGCCCCAGCATTTT. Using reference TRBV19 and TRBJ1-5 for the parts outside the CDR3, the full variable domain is DGGITQSPKYLFRKEGQNVTLSCEQNLNHDAMYWYRQDPGQGLRLIYYSQIVNDFQKGDIAEGYSVSREKKESFPLTVTSAQKNPTAFYLCASSPLGFYSNQPQHFGDGTRLSIL.

For the CDR3, the DNA is TGTGCTAGTGGTGATTGGGGGGATGGCTACACCTTC. It is translated as CASGDWGDGYTF. The chain links TRBV12-5 to TRBJ1-2; maybe TRBD1 (5 bases). Germline V gene sequence: CDR1 LGHNT, CDR2 FRNRAP. The CDR3 totals 12 residues. V shed 5 bases and J shed 6 bases, with 10 bases lying between them.

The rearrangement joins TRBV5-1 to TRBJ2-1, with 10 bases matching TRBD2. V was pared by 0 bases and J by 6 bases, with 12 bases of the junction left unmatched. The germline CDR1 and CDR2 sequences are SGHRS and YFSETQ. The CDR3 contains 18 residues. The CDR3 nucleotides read TGCGCCAGCAGCTTGGTAGGGGGGCGCAGCGGGAGGGTCAATGAGCAGTTCTTC. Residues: CASSLVGGRSGRVNEQFF.

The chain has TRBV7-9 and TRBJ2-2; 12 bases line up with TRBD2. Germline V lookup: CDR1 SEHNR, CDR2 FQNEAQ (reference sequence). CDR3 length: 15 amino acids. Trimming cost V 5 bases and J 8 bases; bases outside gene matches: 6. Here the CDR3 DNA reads TGTGCCAGCAGCGCTGGACTAGCGGGATTGGGGGAGCTGTTTTTT. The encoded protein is CASSAGLAGLGELFF.

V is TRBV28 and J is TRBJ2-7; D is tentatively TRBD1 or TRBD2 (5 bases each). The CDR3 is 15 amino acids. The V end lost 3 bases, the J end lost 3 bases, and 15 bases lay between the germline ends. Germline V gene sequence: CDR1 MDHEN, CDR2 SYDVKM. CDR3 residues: CASSFRDPRGYEQYF. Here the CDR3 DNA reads TGTGCCAGCAGTTTCCGGGACCCAAGGGGCTACGAGCAGTACTTC.

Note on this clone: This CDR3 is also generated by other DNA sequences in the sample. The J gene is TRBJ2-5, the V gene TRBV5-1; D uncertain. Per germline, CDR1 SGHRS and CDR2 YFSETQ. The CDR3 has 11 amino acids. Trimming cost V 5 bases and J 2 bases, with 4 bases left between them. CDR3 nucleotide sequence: TGCGCCAGCAGTCTTCAAGAGACCCAGTACTTC. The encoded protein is CASSLQETQYF.

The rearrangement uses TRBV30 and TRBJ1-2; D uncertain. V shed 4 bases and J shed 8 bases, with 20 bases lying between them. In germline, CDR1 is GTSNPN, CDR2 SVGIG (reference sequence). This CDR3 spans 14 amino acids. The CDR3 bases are TGTGCCTGGAATGATAGGGCGCTAATCGAAGGCTACACCTTC. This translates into CAWNDRALIEGYTF.

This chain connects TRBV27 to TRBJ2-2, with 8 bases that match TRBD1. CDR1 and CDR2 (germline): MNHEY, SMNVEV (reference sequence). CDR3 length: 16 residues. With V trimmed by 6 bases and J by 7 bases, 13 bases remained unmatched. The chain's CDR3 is CASRNRPTGEGGELFF. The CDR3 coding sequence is TGTGCCAGCAGAAATCGGCCGACAGGGGAAGGCGGGGAGCTGTTTTTT.

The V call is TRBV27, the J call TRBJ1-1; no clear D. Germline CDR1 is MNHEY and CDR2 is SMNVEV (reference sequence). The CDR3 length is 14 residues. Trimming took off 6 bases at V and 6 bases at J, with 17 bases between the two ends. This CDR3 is CASSPLGSGSEAFF. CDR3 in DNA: TGTGCCAGCAGCCCATTAGGCAGTGGGTCTGAAGCTTTCTTT.

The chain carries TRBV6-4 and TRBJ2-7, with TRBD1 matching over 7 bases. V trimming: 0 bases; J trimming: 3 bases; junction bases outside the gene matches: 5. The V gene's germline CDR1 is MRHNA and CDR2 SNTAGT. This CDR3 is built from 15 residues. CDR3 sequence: CASSDSRGQIYEQYF. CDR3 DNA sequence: TGTGCCAGCAGTGACTCGAGGGGGCAGATCTACGAGCAGTACTTC.

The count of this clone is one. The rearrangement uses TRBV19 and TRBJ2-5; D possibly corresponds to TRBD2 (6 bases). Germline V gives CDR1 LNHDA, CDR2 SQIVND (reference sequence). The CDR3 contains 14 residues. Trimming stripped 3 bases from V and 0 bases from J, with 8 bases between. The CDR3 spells CASSISGNQETQYF. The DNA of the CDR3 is TGTGCCAGTAGTATTAGCGGAAACCAAGAGACCCAGTACTTC.

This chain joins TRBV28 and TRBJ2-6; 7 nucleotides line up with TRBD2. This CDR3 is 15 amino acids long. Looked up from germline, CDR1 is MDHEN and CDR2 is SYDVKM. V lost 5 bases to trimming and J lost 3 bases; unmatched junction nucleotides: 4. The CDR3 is CASSLGTNGANVLTF. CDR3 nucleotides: TGTGCCAGCAGTCTCGGGACTAATGGGGCCAACGTCCTGACTTTC.

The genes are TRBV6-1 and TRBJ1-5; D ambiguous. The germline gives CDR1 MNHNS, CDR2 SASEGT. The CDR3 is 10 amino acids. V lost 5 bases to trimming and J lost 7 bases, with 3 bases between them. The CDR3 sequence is CASSIQPQHF. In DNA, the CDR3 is TGTGCCAGCAGTATCCAGCCCCAGCATTTT.

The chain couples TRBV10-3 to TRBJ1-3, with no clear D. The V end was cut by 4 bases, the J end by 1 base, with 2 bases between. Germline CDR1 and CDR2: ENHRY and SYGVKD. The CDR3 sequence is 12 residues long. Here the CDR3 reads CAISGSGNTIYF. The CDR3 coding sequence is TGTGCCATCAGTGGTTCTGGAAACACCATATATTTT.

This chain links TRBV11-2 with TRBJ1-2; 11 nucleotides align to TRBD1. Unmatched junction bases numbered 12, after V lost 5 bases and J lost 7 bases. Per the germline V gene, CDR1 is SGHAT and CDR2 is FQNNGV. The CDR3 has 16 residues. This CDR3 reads CASSKYEDRGRSGYTF. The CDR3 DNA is TGTGCCAGCAGCAAATACGAGGACAGGGGGCGAAGTGGCTACACCTTC. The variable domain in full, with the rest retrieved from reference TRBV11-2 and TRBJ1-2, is EAGVAQSPRYKIIEKRQSVAFWCNPISGHATLYWYQQILGQGPKLLIQFQNNGVVDDSQLPKDRFSAERLKGVDSTLKIQPAKLEDSAVYLCASSKYEDRGRSGYTFGSGTRLTVV.